Below, 22 T cell receptor beta chains from the same sample are listed, as sequenced in a study of T-cell reconstitution after alpha-beta-depleted transplantation in children. It was with unique molecular identifiers that the TCRbeta library was prepared. TCRdb re-derived calls from the PCR reads in MiXCR, one entry per CDR3 protein. Of some 240,000 distinct CDR3 sequences detected, about 12% appear once; the ten largest clones hold about 2.6%. This material consisted of PBMCs from the stem cell graft donor, taken from the stem cell graft. These receptors originate from a human donor who donated a stem cell graft to a child with acute lymphoblastic leukemia.

In this sample, this clonotype turned up many times. This rearrangement joins TRBV6-4 to TRBJ2-3; the match to TRBD2 covers 10 bases. V lost 8 bases, J lost 2 bases, and 4 bases stayed unmatched. Germline values: CDR1 MRHNA, CDR2 SNTAGT. The CDR3 is 14 amino acids. The CDR3 DNA sequence: TGTGCCAGCTCCGGGACTAGCGACACAGATACGCAGTATTTT. Residues: CASSGTSDTDTQYF.

The chain uses TRBV5-1 and TRBJ1-1; D call uncertain. CDR3 length equals 12 residues. Germline assignment: CDR1 SGHRS and CDR2 YFSETQ. V lost 0 bases and J lost 12, with 12 bases in between. The CDR3 sequence is CASSLERATPFF. The CDR3 DNA reads as TGCGCCAGCAGCTTGGAGAGGGCAACGCCTTTCTTT.

This clonotype was observed at least ten times. The chain has TRBV20-1 and TRBJ2-7, with D maybe TRBD1 (6 bases). The V end was cut by 0 bases, the J end by 5 bases, with 17 bases between. The CDR3 contains 15 residues. Germline CDR1 DFQATT, CDR2 SNEGSKA (reference sequence). CDR3 loop: CSARDPTRGIHEQYF. CDR3 DNA sequence: TGCAGTGCTAGAGACCCCACTAGGGGGATCCACGAGCAGTACTTC.

This chain links TRBV20-1 with TRBJ2-1; 12 positions agree with TRBD2. J lost 8 bases, V lost 4 bases, and 9 bases had no gene match. Germline lookup yields CDR1 DFQATT and CDR2 SNEGSKA (reference sequence). The CDR3 is 15 residues long. CDR3 coding DNA: TGCAGTGCTACCTCCTGGGCTAGCGGGGGGGATGAGCAGTTCTTC. Translating it yields CSATSWASGGDEQFF.

This clonotype occurred many times. The chain combines TRBV6-2 or TRBV6-3 with TRBJ1-1; D remains ambiguous. Germline V lookup: CDR1 MNHEY, CDR2 SVGEGT. This CDR3 contains 14 residues. V was trimmed by 5 bases and J by 5 bases, leaving 15 bases between them. DNA for the CDR3: TGTGCCAGCAGTAGCCGAGCGGGCTGGACTGAAGCTTTCTTT. Residues: CASSSRAGWTEAFF.

There are many counts of this clonotype. The V call is TRBV12-3 or TRBV12-4, the J call TRBJ1-2; 7 bases align to TRBD1. There are 14 residues in the CDR3. Unmatched junction bases numbered 11, after V lost 8 bases and J lost 5 bases. The CDR3 coding sequence is TGTGCCAGCTGTCGGGACAGCATACCTTATGGCTACACCTTC. It is translated as CASCRDSIPYGYTF.

This clonotype showed up many times. V is TRBV27 and J is TRBJ1-2; D is unclear. This CDR3 has 12 amino acids. CDR1 is MNHEY, CDR2 SMNVEV, per germline (reference sequence). Trimming left V 8 bases short and J 4 bases short, with 11 bases between. CDR3 in amino acids: CASAMGPYGYTF. CDR3 coding DNA: TGTGCCAGCGCTATGGGTCCCTATGGCTACACCTTC.

The chain employs TRBV30 and TRBJ2-1; D unresolved. The CDR3 covers 11 residues. Germline V gene lookup returns CDR1 GTSNPN and CDR2 SVGIG (reference sequence). Trimming cost V 4 bases and J 8 bases, with 9 bases left between them. CDR3 region: CAWTRLHEQFF. CDR3 nucleotides: TGTGCCTGGACCCGTCTCCATGAGCAGTTCTTC.

CDR3 amino acids: CAIRTESYEQYF. The CDR3, as DNA: TGTGCCATCCGGACAGAAAGCTACGAGCAGTACTTC. This chain joins TRBV10-3 and TRBJ2-7; weak D call: TRBD1 (6 bases). The length of the CDR3 is 12 residues. The V end lost 8 bases, the J end lost 3 bases, and 11 bases lay between the germline ends. Germline V gives CDR1 ENHRY, CDR2 SYGVKD.

This clonotype was seen many times. The chain carries TRBV6-4 and TRBJ2-7; 7 bases match TRBD1. This CDR3 spans 15 amino acids. Germline CDR1 MRHNA, CDR2 SNTAGT. V lost 6 bases and J lost 5; bases outside the gene matches: 13. CDR3 in DNA: TGTGCCAGCAGCATAGACAGGGTGTTTGTCCACGAGCAGTACTTC. This translates into CASSIDRVFVHEQYF.

J is TRBJ2-3 and V is TRBV28, with TRBD1 identical over 9 bases. The CDR3 extends over 15 amino acids. With 4 bases clipped from V and 3 bases from J, the junction kept 5 bases outside the gene matches. The V gene's germline CDR1 is MDHEN and CDR2 SYDVKM. CDR3 in DNA: TGTGCCAGCAGTTCTCACAGGGGGCGAACAGATACGCAGTATTTT. Its translation is CASSSHRGRTDTQYF.

This clonotype was counted at least ten times. V is TRBV6-2 or TRBV6-3 and J is TRBJ2-2; D gene unclear. V gave up 6 bases and J gave up 6 bases, with 8 bases separating them. This CDR3 has 12 residues. Germline lookup yields CDR1 MNHEY and CDR2 SVGEGT. CDR3 protein: CASSPHAGELFF. DNA of the CDR3: TGTGCCAGCAGCCCGCACGCCGGGGAGCTGTTTTTT.

This clonotype was detected many times. J is TRBJ1-6 and V is TRBV12-3 or TRBV12-4; a weak D match, TRBD1 (5 bases). Trimming left V 7 bases short and J 8 bases short, with 15 bases between. The CDR3 has 14 residues. CDR3 loop: CASTLGGGHSPLHF. The CDR3 nucleotides read TGTGCCAGCACCTTGGGGGGTGGCCATTCACCCCTCCACTTT.

This clonotype turned up a few times. This chain uses TRBV28 with TRBJ2-1, with a possible D match to TRBD2 (6 bases). This CDR3 is built from 15 residues. In germline, CDR1 is MDHEN, CDR2 SYDVKM. The V end was cut by 2 bases, the J end by 0 bases, with 8 bases between. CDR3 amino acids: CASSLKLASYNEQFF. The CDR3 coding sequence is TGTGCCAGCAGTTTAAAACTAGCCTCCTACAATGAGCAGTTCTTC.

This clonotype was seen ten or more times. V gene TRBV10-3 combines with J gene TRBJ2-7, with 8 bases that match TRBD1. CDR3 length equals 15 residues. CDR1 is ENHRY and CDR2 is SYGVKD in the germline V gene. For the CDR3, the DNA is TGTGCGACCTACAAGGCGACAGGGGAGGACGCCGAGCAGTACTTC. It specifies CATYKATGEDAEQYF.

This clonotype was recorded many times. The chain links TRBV5-5 to TRBJ1-6, with 7 positions matching TRBD1. The CDR3 is 17 residues long. The V and J ends lost 2 bases and 9 bases, in that order; junction bases with no gene match: 14. Germline V CDR1 and CDR2: SGHKS, YYEKEE (reference sequence). CDR3 DNA: TGTGCCAGCAGCTTCTCTGACAGGGCCTGGGGTGGTTCACCCCTCCACTTT. Amino acid sequence: CASSFSDRAWGGSPLHF.

This clonotype was recorded at least ten times. This sequence joins TRBV5-6 and TRBJ2-2; 8 nucleotides agree with TRBD2. The germline CDR1 and CDR2 sequences are SGHDT and YYEEEE. V trimming: 6 bases; J trimming: 2 bases; junction bases outside the gene matches: 6. This CDR3 has 15 amino acids. The CDR3 sequence: CASISSGFNTGELFF. Written as DNA, the CDR3 is TGTGCCAGCATCTCTAGCGGGTTCAACACCGGGGAGCTGTTTTTT.

This clonotype was recorded many times. This sequence joins TRBV27 and TRBJ1-2, with 8 bases that match TRBD1. V trimming: 3 bases; J trimming: 3 bases; junction bases outside the gene matches: 6. The germline CDR1 and CDR2 sequences are MNHEY and SMNVEV (reference sequence). This CDR3 has 15 residues. CDR3: CASSFSRGRYYGYTF. CDR3 sequence (DNA): TGTGCCAGCAGTTTTTCCAGGGGGCGATACTATGGCTACACCTTC.

Ten or more counts support this clonotype. The chain has TRBV4-3 and TRBJ1-1; the D gene is possibly TRBD1 (5 bases). The V gene lost 3 bases and the J gene lost 1 base, with 15 bases spanning the gap. The CDR3 is 16 amino acids. Germline V gives CDR1 LGHNA, CDR2 YSLEER. CDR3 sequence reads: CASSQALGAENTEAFF. The CDR3 DNA reads TGCGCCAGCAGCCAGGCTCTAGGGGCCGAGAACACTGAAGCTTTCTTT.

This clonotype is categorized as medium-sized. The V call is TRBV27, the J call TRBJ2-7, with TRBD1 matching over 7 bases. With 6 bases clipped from V and 1 base from J, the junction kept 9 bases outside the gene matches. Germline V CDR1 and CDR2: MNHEY, SMNVEV (reference sequence). CDR3 length: 15 amino acids. In nucleotides, the CDR3 is TGTGCCAGCAGGCACCCGGACAGGCGTTCCTACGAGCAGTACTTC. Translation gives CASRHPDRRSYEQYF.

This clonotype was counted only a few times. The chain is built from TRBV20-1 and TRBJ2-3; 14 bases line up with TRBD2. The CDR3 is made up of 18 amino acids. Looked up from germline, CDR1 is DFQATT and CDR2 is SNEGSKA (reference sequence). Germline trimming cut 5 bases from V and 0 bases from J; bases unmatched to any gene: 10. The CDR3 loop reads CSAVSGTSGGPSTDTQYF. The CDR3 DNA sequence: TGCAGTGCTGTCTCCGGGACTAGCGGGGGCCCTAGCACAGATACGCAGTATTTT.

This clonotype was seen ten or more times. The chain carries TRBV20-1 and TRBJ2-7; D tentatively reads TRBD1 or TRBD2 (6 bases each). V lost 7 bases to trimming and J lost 5 bases, with 15 bases between them. This CDR3 comprises 12 residues. Germline V lookup: CDR1 DFQATT, CDR2 SNEGSKA (reference sequence). CDR3 sequence reads: CSVARGPNEQYF. The CDR3 coding sequence is TGCAGTGTAGCTCGGGGGCCCAACGAGCAGTACTTC.